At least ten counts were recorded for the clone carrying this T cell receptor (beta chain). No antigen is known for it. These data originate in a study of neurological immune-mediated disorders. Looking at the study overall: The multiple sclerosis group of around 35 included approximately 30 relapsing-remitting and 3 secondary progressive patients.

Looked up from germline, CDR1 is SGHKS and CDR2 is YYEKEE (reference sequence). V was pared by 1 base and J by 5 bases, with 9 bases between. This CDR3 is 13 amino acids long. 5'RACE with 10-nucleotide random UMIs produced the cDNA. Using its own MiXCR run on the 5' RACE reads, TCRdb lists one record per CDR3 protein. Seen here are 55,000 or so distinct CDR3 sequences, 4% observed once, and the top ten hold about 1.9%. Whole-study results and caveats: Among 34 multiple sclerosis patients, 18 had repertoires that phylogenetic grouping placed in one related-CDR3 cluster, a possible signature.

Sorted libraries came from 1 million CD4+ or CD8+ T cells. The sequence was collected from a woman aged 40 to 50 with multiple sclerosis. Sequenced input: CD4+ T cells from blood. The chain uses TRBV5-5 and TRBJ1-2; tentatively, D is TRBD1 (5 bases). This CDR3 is CASSLQGGYGYTF. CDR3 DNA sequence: TGTGCCAGCAGCTTGCAGGGAGGGTATGGCTACACCTTC.